This T cell receptor beta chain comes out of a study of cytomegalovirus exposure and HLA in healthy donors. The V gene lost 2 bases and the J gene lost 1 base, with 9 bases spanning the gap. CDR1 and CDR2 from the germline V gene are ENHRY and SYGVKD. The CDR3 contains 14 residues. Produced via immunoSEQ multiplex PCR; TCRdb's table is partial and in-frame only. Of tens of thousands of clones listed, about 96% were seen once; the top ten hold approximately 0.95%. The TCR comes from a man between 18 and 35 years old in good health and CMV-seronegative. The sequenced sample was PBMCs. The chain combines TRBV10-3 with TRBJ2-7; possibly TRBD2 for D (6 bases). The CDR3 here is CAISESGPSYEQYF. CDR3 DNA: TGTGCCATCAGTGAGAGCGGGCCTTCCTACGAGCAGTACTTC.